The 29 T cell receptor beta chains presented below share a single source sample, sequenced in a study of shared clonotypes between healthy human individuals. Assay: immunoSEQ multiplex PCR; the TCRdb copy retains only in-frame clones and omits some. The table includes about 1.4 million clones, roughly 97% detected once. The sample was naive CD4+ T cells sorted from blood. Noted subset: CD45RA+ positively selected. Receptors were obtained from a man in his thirties or forties in good health.

The gene calls are TRBV7-3 and TRBJ2-1; D unclear. V gave up 2 bases and J gave up 0 bases, with 11 bases separating them. Germline loops: CDR1 SGHTA, CDR2 FQGTGA. The CDR3 is made up of 16 amino acids. CDR3 amino acids: CASSLYGHSSYNEQFF. DNA of the CDR3: TGTGCCAGCAGCTTATACGGGCACAGCTCCTACAATGAGCAGTTCTTC.

This clone was found once. The V and J genes are TRBV28 and TRBJ2-1; 7 bases align to TRBD2. This CDR3 has 15 residues. V lost 7 bases and J lost 3; bases outside the gene matches: 9. Germline values: CDR1 MDHEN, CDR2 SYDVKM. Here the CDR3 DNA reads TGTGCCAGCACCTCGGTTAGCGGGCTCTACAATGAGCAGTTCTTC. It specifies CASTSVSGLYNEQFF.

The V call is TRBV6-5, the J call TRBJ1-5; the D is unclear. The germline V gene encodes CDR1 MNHEY and CDR2 SVGAGI. V lost 5 bases, J lost 2 bases, and 10 bases lay in between. CDR3 length: 14 residues. The CDR3 nucleotides are TGTGCCAGCAGTAGCGGGCTTGGCAATCAGCCCCAGCATTTT. Protein: CASSSGLGNQPQHF.

The chain links TRBV28 to TRBJ1-1; D gene uncertain. Trimming shortened V by 3 bases and J by 1 base, and 9 bases separated the two germline ends. Germline V CDR1 and CDR2: MDHEN, SYDVKM. The CDR3 contains 14 residues. CDR3 loop: CASSFIQANTEAFF. DNA of the CDR3: TGTGCCAGCAGTTTTATCCAGGCGAACACTGAAGCTTTCTTT. Full variable domain (outside the CDR3, taken from reference TRBV28 and TRBJ1-1): DVKVTQSSRYLVKRTGEKVFLECVQDMDHENMFWYRQDPGLGLRLIYFSYDVKMKEKGDIPEGYSVSREKKERFSLILESASTNQTSMYLCASSFIQANTEAFFGQGTRLTVV.

V and J are TRBV6-4 and TRBJ2-7, with D tentatively TRBD2 (5 bases). In germline, CDR1 is MRHNA, CDR2 SNTAGT. V was cut by 10 bases and J by 6 bases, with 13 bases left in between. The CDR3 length is 11 residues. For the CDR3, the DNA is TGTGCCAACACGGGATCATGCGAGCAGTACTTC. This codes for CANTGSCEQYF.

As for this clone: In the same sample, other DNA sequences code for this CDR3. The V call is TRBV28, the J call TRBJ2-7; D may be TRBD2 (6 bases). Germline V CDR1 and CDR2: MDHEN, SYDVKM. V dropped 2 bases and J dropped 3 bases, with 8 bases sitting between them. CDR3 length: 13 residues. The CDR3 spells CASSLPGSYEQYF. In DNA form, the CDR3 reads TGTGCCAGCAGTTTACCCGGGAGCTACGAGCAGTACTTC. Based on the CDR3 plus reference TRBV28 and TRBJ2-7, the full variable domain is DVKVTQSSRYLVKRTGEKVFLECVQDMDHENMFWYRQDPGLGLRLIYFSYDVKMKEKGDIPEGYSVSREKKERFSLILESASTNQTSMYLCASSLPGSYEQYFGPGTRLTVT.

The chain has TRBV7-9 and TRBJ2-1, with 11 bases matching TRBD2. The CDR3 loop spans 18 amino acids. After removal of 1 base from V and 6 bases from J, the junction contained 11 bases not matched to a gene. Looked up from germline, CDR1 is SEHNR and CDR2 is FQNEAQ (reference sequence). CDR3 in amino acids: CASSLGSLAGGWSNEQFF. CDR3 coding DNA: TGTGCCAGCAGCTTAGGGTCTCTAGCGGGAGGATGGTCCAATGAGCAGTTCTTC. Filled out from reference TRBV7-9 and TRBJ2-1, the complete variable domain reads DTGVSQNPRHKITKRGQNVTFRCDPISEHNRLYWYRQTLGQGPEFLTYFQNEAQLEKSRLLSDRFSAERPKGSFSTLEIQRTEQGDSAMYLCASSLGSLAGGWSNEQFFGPGTRLTVL.

This sequence joins TRBV18 and TRBJ1-1, with D perhaps TRBD1 (6 bases). The V and J ends lost 1 base and 8 bases respectively, with 20 bases between them. Per the germline V gene, CDR1 is KGHSH and CDR2 is LQKENI. The CDR3 covers 16 residues. The CDR3 loop reads CASSPLRYPAGVEAFF. The CDR3 region has the DNA TGTGCCAGCTCACCACTCCGTTATCCGGCAGGGGTCGAAGCTTTCTTT.

CDR3 DNA: TGTGCCAGCTCACCACCTGACAGGGCCTCCTACAATGAGCAGTTCTTC. Amino acids: CASSPPDRASYNEQFF. This rearrangement joins TRBV18 to TRBJ2-1, with TRBD1 matching 7 bases. The V gene end was trimmed by 0 bases and the J gene end by 0 bases; junction bases not matched to a gene: 2. The CDR3 runs to 16 residues. The germline gives CDR1 KGHSH, CDR2 LQKENI.

The rearrangement links TRBV6-6 to TRBJ1-2; D uncertain. CDR1 is MNHNY and CDR2 is SVGAGI in the germline V gene (reference sequence). V dropped 8 bases and J dropped 0 bases, with 7 bases sitting between them. This CDR3 spans 12 amino acids. The CDR3 bases are TGTGCCAGCTGGCAGGCTAACTATGGCTACACCTTC. Its protein is CASWQANYGYTF.

The J gene is TRBJ2-1, the V gene TRBV5-5; D perhaps matches TRBD2 (5 bases). The CDR3 covers 15 residues. Trimming removed 3 bases at V and 6 bases at J, with 16 bases between. Looked up from germline, CDR1 is SGHKS and CDR2 is YYEKEE (reference sequence). The CDR3 reads CASSSLVSRSNEQFF. The DNA of the CDR3 is TGTGCCAGCAGCTCACTAGTCTCTCGCTCCAATGAGCAGTTCTTC.

This clone was seen more than once but under ten times. Other DNA sequences in this sample translate to the same CDR3. The chain employs TRBV2 and TRBJ1-5; D gene ambiguous. Germline lookup yields CDR1 SNHLY and CDR2 FYNNEI. V lost 6 bases and J lost 1, with 4 bases in between. This CDR3 has 12 residues. The DNA for the CDR3 is TGTGCCAGCAGAGGAAGCAATCAGCCCCAGCATTTT. Translated, it gives CASRGSNQPQHF.

Note on this clone: This sample also contains other DNA sequences that code for the same CDR3. CDR3 coding DNA: TGTGCCAGCAGCTTGGGTGGACAGGGGCAAGAGACCCAGTACTTC. It is translated as CASSLGGQGQETQYF. The chain is built from TRBV5-4 and TRBJ2-5; 9 nucleotides match TRBD1. V lost 0 bases, J lost 2 bases, and 2 bases stayed unmatched. This CDR3 contains 15 residues. Germline V gene lookup returns CDR1 SGHNT and CDR2 YYREEE (reference sequence).

The gene calls are TRBV5-1 and TRBJ2-1; D unclear. Germline V lookup: CDR1 SGHRS, CDR2 YFSETQ. The CDR3 consists of 15 residues. V dropped 4 bases and J dropped 6 bases, with 17 bases sitting between them. The CDR3 nucleotides are TGCGCCAGCAGCAAGGACCCTGCGGCTGGCAATGAGCAGTTCTTC. It encodes CASSKDPAAGNEQFF.

In its sample, this clone was seen once. The DNA for the CDR3 is TGTGCCAGTAGTATTTGGGGAGCGGGTGACTACAATGAGCAGTTCTTC. Translated: CASSIWGAGDYNEQFF. This chain joins TRBV19 and TRBJ2-1; maybe TRBD2 (6 bases). This CDR3 spans 16 amino acids. CDR1 is LNHDA, CDR2 SQIVND, per germline (reference sequence). Trimming cost V 3 bases and J 3 bases, with 15 bases left between them.

This rearrangement joins TRBV2 to TRBJ2-2; the match to TRBD1 covers 11 bases. V lost 8 bases, J lost 3 bases, and 8 bases stayed unmatched. This CDR3 has 16 residues. The V gene's germline CDR1 is SNHLY and CDR2 FYNNEI. DNA of the CDR3: TGTGCCAGCGGACGGGGACAGGGGGGACACACCGGGGAGCTGTTTTTT. It translates to CASGRGQGGHTGELFF. The variable domain in full, completed from reference TRBV2 and TRBJ2-2, reads EPEVTQTPSHQVTQMGQEVILRCVPISNHLYFYWYRQILGQKVEFLVSFYNNEISEKSEIFDDQFSVERPDGSNFTLKIRSTKLEDSAMYFCASGRGQGGHTGELFFGEGSRLTVL.

The chain combines TRBV7-6 with TRBJ2-2; D is possibly TRBD2 (6 bases). The germline V gene encodes CDR1 SGHVS and CDR2 FNYEAQ. V was cut by 5 bases and J by 4 bases, with 20 bases left in between. There are 17 residues in the CDR3. CDR3 region: CASSPSWGELGTGELFF. In DNA, the CDR3 is TGTGCCAGCAGCCCTTCATGGGGGGAGCTGGGCACCGGGGAGCTGTTTTTT. Supplemented by reference TRBV7-6 and TRBJ2-2, the full variable domain reads GAGVSQSPRYKVTKRGQDVALRCDPISGHVSLYWYRQALGQGPEFLTYFNYEAQQDKSGLPNDRFSAERPEGSISTLTIQRTEQRDSAMYRCASSPSWGELGTGELFFGEGSRLTVL.

This chain uses TRBV6-5 with TRBJ1-5; D might be TRBD1 (6 bases). V lost 5 bases, J lost 4 bases, and 12 bases lay in between. This CDR3 contains 14 residues. The germline CDR1 and CDR2 sequences are MNHEY and SVGAGI. The DNA of the CDR3 is TGTGCCAGCAGTCCACAGGGTGGAAATCAGCCCCAGCATTTT. Protein sequence: CASSPQGGNQPQHF.

The chain carries TRBV5-6 and TRBJ2-7; 8 bases are shared with TRBD2. V was pared by 2 bases and J by 3 bases, with 7 bases of the junction left unmatched. Germline V gene sequence: CDR1 SGHDT, CDR2 YYEEEE. The CDR3 is 15 residues long. The CDR3: CASSFGRTSYYEQYF. The DNA for the CDR3 is TGTGCCAGCAGCTTCGGAAGGACTAGCTACTACGAGCAGTACTTC.

The rearrangement joins TRBV7-3 to TRBJ2-4; 11 bases agree with TRBD1. Per the germline V gene, CDR1 is SGHTA and CDR2 is FQGTGA. V dropped 5 bases and J dropped 8; count of bases not matched to a gene: 5. CDR3 size: 14 residues. CDR3 amino acids: CASSPGQGAYIQYF. The DNA for the CDR3 is TGTGCCAGCAGCCCAGGACAGGGGGCGTACATTCAGTACTTC.

The CDR3 reads CASSVEELETQYF. CDR3 nucleotide sequence: TGTGCCAGCAGCGTAGAAGAGTTGGAGACCCAGTACTTC. The chain employs TRBV9 and TRBJ2-5; no firm D call. The V gene's germline CDR1 is SGDLS and CDR2 YYNGEE. The CDR3 sequence is 13 residues long. V lost 0 bases and J lost 5, with 8 bases in between.

The chain recombines TRBV19 with TRBJ2-3, with 9 bases identical to TRBD1. This CDR3 spans 15 amino acids. Unmatched junction bases numbered 6, after V lost 3 bases and J lost 5 bases. CDR1 LNHDA and CDR2 SQIVND come from the germline V gene (reference sequence). CDR3 DNA sequence: TGTGCCAGTAGTATGGGGACAGGGCGGAGAGATACGCAGTATTTT. It translates to CASSMGTGRRDTQYF.

The V call is TRBV11-2, the J call TRBJ2-1; 7 nucleotides agree with TRBD1. The CDR3 covers 15 residues. V lost 5 bases and J lost 4; bases outside the gene matches: 8. The germline CDR1 and CDR2 sequences are SGHAT and FQNNGV. The CDR3, as DNA: TGTGCCAGCAGCCTCCACAGGGGTGGTTACAATGAGCAGTTCTTC. It yields the protein CASSLHRGGYNEQFF.

V and J are TRBV6-1 and TRBJ2-3; D is perhaps TRBD2 (6 bases). Trimming shortened V by 7 bases and J by 2 bases, and 16 bases separated the two germline ends. In germline, CDR1 is MNHNS, CDR2 SASEGT. The CDR3 has 15 residues. The CDR3 reads CASNPLTRNTDTQYF. The CDR3 DNA reads TGTGCCAGCAATCCACTGACTAGAAACACAGATACGCAGTATTTT.

The gene calls are TRBV14 and TRBJ1-6, with 7 bases identical to TRBD1. The CDR3 is 17 residues long. The junction had 7 bases not matched to a gene; V was cut back by 1 base and J by 4 bases. The germline CDR1 and CDR2 sequences are SGHDN and FVKESK. The CDR3 protein is CASSQVTGLVYNSPLHF. CDR3 bases: TGTGCCAGCAGCCAAGTGACAGGGCTGGTGTATAATTCACCCCTCCACTTT.

This clone was seen once. This chain joins TRBV11-2 and TRBJ2-7; TRBD2 aligns across 7 bases. The CDR3 contains 15 residues. Germline values: CDR1 SGHAT, CDR2 FQNNGV. Unmatched junction bases numbered 9, after V lost 1 base and J lost 6 bases. In DNA form, the CDR3 reads TGTGCCAGCAGCTTAGTAAGCGGGAAGCTTCTCGAGCAGTACTTC. Protein product: CASSLVSGKLLEQYF.

The chain employs TRBV28 and TRBJ1-1; D gene uncertain. From germline, CDR1 is MDHEN and CDR2 SYDVKM. Deletions cut 6 bases from V and 1 base from J, with 18 bases between. The CDR3 contains 16 residues. The CDR3 reads CASSLWKGLANTEAFF. The CDR3, as DNA: TGTGCCAGCAGCCTCTGGAAGGGTTTGGCGAACACTGAAGCTTTCTTT. The variable domain in full, with the rest retrieved from reference TRBV28 and TRBJ1-1, is DVKVTQSSRYLVKRTGEKVFLECVQDMDHENMFWYRQDPGLGLRLIYFSYDVKMKEKGDIPEGYSVSREKKERFSLILESASTNQTSMYLCASSLWKGLANTEAFFGQGTRLTVV.

This clone was found a few times. V and J are TRBV29-1 and TRBJ1-2; D is uncertain. V lost 4 bases to trimming and J lost 7 bases, with 10 bases between them. The CDR3 has 11 residues. Germline V gene sequence: CDR1 SQVTM, CDR2 ANQGSEA. This CDR3 is CSVGVGVGYTF. Written as DNA, the CDR3 is TGCAGCGTTGGGGTTGGGGTTGGCTACACCTTC.

The CDR3 DNA reads as TGTGCCAGCAGTGTGACGGCAACTAATGAAAAACTGTTTTTT. Translated: CASSVTATNEKLFF. The gene calls are TRBV27 and TRBJ1-4, with D unresolved. The CDR3 spans 14 residues. The V gene's germline CDR1 is MNHEY and CDR2 SMNVEV (reference sequence). Trimming shortened V by 5 bases and J by 0 bases, and 7 bases separated the two germline ends.